The clone carrying this T cell receptor (beta chain) appeared many times. Its antigen remains unknown. The data derive from a study of HIV-infected children after antiretroviral therapy interruption. As for the study in general: Four children interrupted treatment; four stayed on continuous treatment.

Regarding treatment: PENTA 11 planned treatment interruption arm or continuous ART arm. Memory CD8+ CD45RO+ CD45RA- T cells were sorted from thawed PBMCs. Unique molecular identifiers were included in an RNA-based 3' RACE TCR library. Using its own MiXCR run on the 3' RACE reads, TCRdb lists one record per CDR3 protein. The data contain 6,000 to 8,000 distinct CDR3 sequences, approximately 15% of them singletons. Points from the study as a whole: After treatment interruption started, naive CD4+ CDR3 overlap across time points dropped. Shared-triplet CDR3 clusters increased after interruption in a few patients.

This TCR derives from a pool of human donors with HIV. Sequenced material: CD45RO+ CD8+ T cells from PBMCs, pooled from several time points, taken from a donor given antiretroviral therapy, either interrupted or continuous. The subset denotes: memory CD8+ CD45RO+ CD45RA- T cells.

CDR3: CASSDRGNTEAFF. The CDR3 DNA reads as TGCGCCAGCAGTGACAGGGGGAACACTGAAGCTTTCTTT. The chain employs TRBV10-2 and TRBJ1-1, with a tentative D call TRBD1 (6 bases). The CDR3 is 13 amino acids. The V gene's germline CDR1 is WSHSY and CDR2 SAAADI. Trimming left V 3 bases short and J 1 base short, with 6 bases between.